This TCR beta chain was sequenced during a study of blood T cell repertoires in COVID-19 (dated by TCRdb to 2020 to 2021). For the study in its entirety: Samples from collaborators originated in the United States, Italy and Spain and spanned both the acute and convalescent phases of COVID-19. Sample metadata almost always included a de-identified subject ID, COVID-19 status, age in years and sex. The material from the prospective study consisted of cDNA or gDNA derived from T cells, B-cell-depleted T cells, or PBMCs. The dataset comprised deeply sampled blood TCRbeta repertoires from subjects exposed to, actively infected with, or recovered from COVID-19. The repertoires were released in a freely available public database meant as a resource for research on the immune response to SARS-CoV-2. Where HLA class I and class II types were available, the types were taken from metadata supplied by the sample provider, not from assay-based typing. Samples came from the ongoing ImmuneRACE study (first 160 participants) plus 1,254 subjects from 6 global collaborators. Study-wide findings and limitations: How much clinical and demographic metadata was included differed by source and by participant, and the metadata was provided uncurated.

The immunoSEQ Assay, a bias-controlled multiplex PCR, was used to amplify TCRbeta CDR3 regions from genomic DNA. The paper's processing steps were these. Nucleated cell counts per sample were estimated from amplification of reference gene primers within the assay. To quantify the absolute abundance of each unique TCRbeta CDR3 rearrangement, sequence reads were collapsed and filtered. For each sample, productive Simpson clonality was calculated as the square root of Simpson's diversity index across productive rearrangements. TCRdb re-hosts the immuneACCESS table, in-frame sequences only. Its copies lack some clones; in the studies checked, an unresolved V gene accounts for under half of them, and the cause for the rest is not known. The V and J calls and clone size come from that table; D and trimming were worked out from the DNA. Here the sample has roughly 370,000 clones; approximately 90% occur a single time. The ten largest account for 10% of the sample.

This clone was picked up one time. Its antigen specificity is not known. No base quality information exists; no much larger clone differs at one position. Other DNA sequences of this sample code for an identical CDR3. Participants in the prospective study were aged roughly 18 to 100 years, lived in 20 to 30 United States geographic areas, and enrolled through a virtual design. In the prospective study, cohorts were assigned on the basis of participant-reported clinical history obtained from a screening survey and a study questionnaire. ImmuneRACE Cohort 3 recovered participants were defined by two consecutive negative NP/OP PCR tests, healthcare professional clearance, or symptom resolution. In the prospective study, mobile phlebotomists collected whole blood, serum and a nasopharyngeal or oropharyngeal swab from each participant. Participants in the prospective study had the option to provide additional blood draws and questionnaires over a 2-month period. Before DNA extraction, blood samples from the prospective study were shipped at room temperature or frozen.

The junction carries 6 bases between V and J, which are trimmed by 3 bases and 1 base respectively. Inclusive of the bounding cysteine and phenylalanine, the CDR3 is 13 residues long. The DNA shown is the 39-base CDR3, in frame from base 1. The germline V gene provides CDR1 SQVTM and CDR2 ANQGSEA. The chain uses TRBV29-1 and TRBJ2-2; matching of 5 bases hints at TRBD2 as the D gene. The sequence was obtained from a woman aged 50 to 60 who had recovered from COVID-19. The material sequenced was PBMCs or T cells enriched from blood (not recorded which). The DNA sequence is TGCAGCGTTGACCGGGGGAACACCGGGGAGCTGTTTTTT. This gives the protein CSVDRGNTGELFF.